Included here is one TCR beta chain sequence, with context. Repertoires were generated with immunoSEQ multiplex PCR, while TCRdb's copy carries only in-frame clones and drops some. This sample carries about 77,000 clones, around nine tenths of them seen once, and the ten largest clones take about 1.9%. This sample is part of a study of T cell changes during pregnancy in multiple sclerosis. This CDR3 contains 18 residues. J lost 5 bases, V lost 5 bases, and 14 bases had no gene match. CDR1 is ENHRY, CDR2 SYGVKD, per germline. The V and J genes are TRBV10-3 and TRBJ2-1; 11 bases match TRBD2. The receptor comes from a female donor with multiple sclerosis, enrolled in a pregnancy study. Sequencing used peripheral blood, obtained before pregnancy. The CDR3, as DNA: TGTGCCATCAGTACCATCAGATCTAGCGGGGGGAACAACAATGAGCAGTTCTTC. Translation gives CAISTIRSSGGNNNEQFF.